These 26 T cell receptor beta chains were all obtained from the same sample, sequenced in a study of CD8 T cells in Susac syndrome. Reverse transcription of about 0.5 to 1 ug RNA used random hexamers. TCRdb used MiXCR to reprocess the immunoSEQ multiplex PCR reads, holding one entry per CDR3 protein. The table includes 150,000 or so distinct CDR3 sequences, roughly 94% detected once. Sequencing was performed on CD4+ T cells from PBMCs. The receptors here all came from a human donor with multiple sclerosis.

This clonotype was picked up one time. The chain uses TRBV11-1 and TRBJ2-7; no firm D call. CDR3 length equals 12 residues. The germline V gene encodes CDR1 SGHAT and CDR2 FQDESV (reference sequence). Trimming cost V 1 base and J 5 bases, with 6 bases left between them. CDR3 DNA: TGTGCCAGCAGCTTAGTTGGAAACGAGCAGTACTTC. Its translation is CASSLVGNEQYF.

V and J are TRBV30 and TRBJ2-1; a possible D gene is TRBD1 (6 bases). The germline V and J ends were trimmed by 4 bases and 1 base, with 17 bases remaining between them. There are 16 residues in the CDR3. Germline V gene data show CDR1 as GTSNPN and CDR2 as SVGIG (reference sequence). The DNA for the CDR3 is TGTGCCTGGACCCCCTTCCGGACAGCTTCCTACAATGAGCAGTTCTTC. Encoded protein: CAWTPFRTASYNEQFF.

V is TRBV27 and J is TRBJ1-2; D perhaps matches TRBD1 (5 bases). Per the germline V gene, CDR1 is MNHEY and CDR2 is SMNVEV (reference sequence). The CDR3 consists of 15 residues. Trimming removed 0 bases from V and 5 bases from J, with 13 bases in between. The CDR3 protein is CASSLSGGAWYGYTF. The CDR3 DNA sequence: TGTGCCAGCAGTTTATCGGGAGGGGCATGGTATGGCTACACCTTC.

The table lists this clonotype with a count of one. The chain uses TRBV20-1 and TRBJ2-4, with 7 bases aligning to TRBD2. CDR3 size: 14 residues. V lost 3 bases, J lost 6 bases, and 8 bases stayed unmatched. The V gene's germline CDR1 is DFQATT and CDR2 SNEGSKA (reference sequence). The CDR3 region is CSARGGSGGNIQYF. Written as DNA, the CDR3 is TGCAGTGCTAGGGGCGGGAGCGGTGGAAACATTCAGTACTTC.

CDR3 DNA sequence: TGTGCCAGCAGCCCCTGGCGCGGCGGGAACACTGAAGCTTTCTTT. This encodes CASSPWRGGNTEAFF. This chain joins TRBV7-9 and TRBJ1-1; D not resolved. The V gene lost 5 bases and the J gene lost 1 base, with 14 bases spanning the gap. Germline values: CDR1 SEHNR, CDR2 FQNEAQ (reference sequence). CDR3 length equals 15 residues.

The chain has TRBV4-3 and TRBJ2-3; 8 positions agree with TRBD2. The V and J ends lost 4 bases and 6 bases, in that order; junction bases with no gene match: 15. The germline gives CDR1 LGHNA, CDR2 YSLEER. The CDR3 contains 17 residues. CDR3: CASSPLALAGGWDTQYF. DNA for the CDR3: TGCGCCAGCAGCCCCCTCGCCCTAGCGGGCGGGTGGGATACGCAGTATTTT.

The rearrangement uses TRBV19 and TRBJ1-1; D unclear. The CDR3 spans 14 residues. V was cut by 3 bases and J by 4 bases, with 12 bases left in between. The V gene's germline CDR1 is LNHDA and CDR2 SQIVND (reference sequence). The CDR3 DNA is TGTGCCAGTAGTATTAGGCGGAGGAGCACTGAAGCTTTCTTT. This translates into CASSIRRRSTEAFF. The full variable domain, completed using reference TRBV19 and TRBJ1-1, is DGGITQSPKYLFRKEGQNVTLSCEQNLNHDAMYWYRQDPGQGLRLIYYSQIVNDFQKGDIAEGYSVSREKKESFPLTVTSAQKNPTAFYLCASSIRRRSTEAFFGQGTRLTVV.

The chain is built from TRBV12-3 or TRBV12-4 and TRBJ1-1; no clear D. CDR3 length: 15 residues. V was trimmed by 1 base and J by 4 bases, leaving 13 bases between them. This CDR3 is CASSLVGGTSTEAFF. CDR3 nucleotide sequence: TGTGCCAGCAGTTTAGTGGGCGGAACTTCCACTGAAGCTTTCTTT.

The CDR3 bases are TGTGCCAGCAAACTAGCGGTGAACACCGGGGAGCTGTTTTTT. Encoded protein: CASKLAVNTGELFF. The chain is built from TRBV12-3 or TRBV12-4 and TRBJ2-2; 8 bases fit TRBD2. The CDR3 has 14 residues. V was clipped by 7 bases and J by 1 base; unmatched bases: 2.

The genes are TRBV4-3 and TRBJ1-2, with D unclear. This CDR3 has 15 amino acids. Germline V gives CDR1 LGHNA, CDR2 YSLEER. V was trimmed by 0 bases and J by 8 bases, leaving 16 bases between them. The CDR3 nucleotides read TGCGCCAGCAGCCAAGATATAAATCGGGAGTACGGCTACACCTTC. This sequence encodes CASSQDINREYGYTF.

The V and J genes are TRBV20-1 and TRBJ2-5; 8 bases map to TRBD2. The CDR3 has 16 amino acids. Germline V gene lookup returns CDR1 DFQATT and CDR2 SNEGSKA (reference sequence). J lost 4 bases, V lost 0 bases, and 10 bases had no gene match. This chain's CDR3 is CSARDWGAGEAETQYF. The CDR3, as DNA: TGCAGTGCTAGAGATTGGGGAGCGGGAGAAGCAGAGACCCAGTACTTC.

The V gene is TRBV28, the J gene TRBJ2-1; perhaps TRBD2 as D (5 bases). The CDR3 covers 13 residues. Trimming took off 7 bases at V and 6 bases at J, with 13 bases between the two ends. Germline V lookup: CDR1 MDHEN, CDR2 SYDVKM. The CDR3 is CASTSGRLNEQFF. As DNA, the CDR3 is TGTGCCAGCACCTCGGGGAGACTCAATGAGCAGTTCTTC.

The chain uses TRBV6-1 and TRBJ2-7, with 8 bases identical to TRBD1. CDR3 length: 13 residues. The J segment lost 3 bases and the V segment lost 6 bases, leaving 4 bases of the junction unmatched. Per germline, CDR1 MNHNS and CDR2 SASEGT. As DNA, the CDR3 is TGTGCCAGCAGCATAGACAGGGGCTACGAGCAGTACTTC. Translating gives CASSIDRGYEQYF.

The chain recombines TRBV11-3 with TRBJ2-1; TRBD2 might be the D (6 bases). The CDR3 loop spans 15 amino acids. Between the trimmed V and J ends, which lost 5 bases and 8 bases, there was a span of 19 bases. CDR1 and CDR2 from the germline V gene are SGHNT and YENEEA. The CDR3 loop is CASSLSSTGSHEQFF. The CDR3 DNA sequence: TGTGCCAGCAGCCTATCCTCTACCGGGAGCCATGAGCAGTTCTTC.

The rearrangement links TRBV29-1 to TRBJ1-3; the D is unclear. The germline CDR1 and CDR2 sequences are SQVTM and ANQGSEA. Trimming shortened V by 2 bases and J by 3 bases, and 5 bases separated the two germline ends. This CDR3 has 12 residues. The DNA for the CDR3 is TGCAGCGTTGAAACAGTTGGAAACACCATATATTTT. Translated: CSVETVGNTIYF.

This chain links TRBV29-1 with TRBJ2-7; the match to TRBD2 covers 13 bases. CDR1 is SQVTM and CDR2 is ANQGSEA in the germline V gene. V lost 4 bases and J lost 1; bases outside the gene matches: 10. The length of the CDR3 is 17 residues. The CDR3 is CSVVTRTSGSESYEQYF. CDR3 nucleotide sequence: TGCAGCGTTGTAACCAGGACTAGCGGGAGTGAATCCTACGAGCAGTACTTC.

The count of this clonotype is one. The chain is built from TRBV20-1 and TRBJ2-7; 9 bases are shared with TRBD1. The germline CDR1 and CDR2 sequences are DFQATT and SNEGSKA (reference sequence). Losses at the gene ends were 5 bases for V and 6 bases for J; bases not matched to a gene: 11. This CDR3 comprises 14 residues. CDR3 sequence (DNA): TGCAGTGCTGCTCGCGGGACAGGGACGGGCGAGCAGTACTTC. Protein product: CSAARGTGTGEQYF.

The gene calls are TRBV12-3 or TRBV12-4 and TRBJ1-5; perhaps TRBD1 as D (5 bases). This CDR3 is 14 amino acids long. The V end lost 5 bases, the J end lost 7 bases, and 15 bases lay between the germline ends. The CDR3 bases are TGTGCCAGCAGTGACGGGGCAGGGAGGCAGCCCCAGCATTTT. Translated: CASSDGAGRQPQHF.

The chain combines TRBV7-3 with TRBJ2-2; 11 bases align to TRBD2. This CDR3 region has 16 residues. V trimming: 5 bases; J trimming: 0 bases; junction bases outside the gene matches: 2. Germline lookup yields CDR1 SGHTA and CDR2 FQGTGA. The CDR3 DNA reads TGTGCCAGCAGCGTGGGACTAGCGGCGAACACCGGGGAGCTGTTTTTT. This gives the protein CASSVGLAANTGELFF.

A single count supports this clonotype. This chain links TRBV5-4 with TRBJ1-2; TRBD1 might be the D (5 bases). The CDR3 is 14 amino acids. Looked up from germline, CDR1 is SGHNT and CDR2 is YYREEE (reference sequence). Trimming pared 1 base from V and 2 bases from J, leaving 9 bases between. The CDR3 nucleotides read TGTGCCAGCAGCTTGAGGGGTTTCAACTATGGCTACACCTTC. Its protein product is CASSLRGFNYGYTF.

The chain couples TRBV10-3 to TRBJ2-5, with TRBD2 as a possible D gene (7 bases). This CDR3 region has 16 residues. V shed 2 bases and J shed 3 bases, with 16 bases lying between them. Per the germline V gene, CDR1 is ENHRY and CDR2 is SYGVKD. In nucleotides, the CDR3 is TGTGCCATCAGTGAGGGGGCGGGGAGGGGGAAAGAGACCCAGTACTTC. Its protein is CAISEGAGRGKETQYF.

This clonotype has a single count. The rearrangement links TRBV3-1 to TRBJ2-5, with a tentative D call TRBD1 (6 bases). There are 14 residues in the CDR3. V was clipped by 1 base and J by 4 bases, with 10 bases between them. Germline-derived CDR1 and CDR2 are LGHDT and YNNKEL (reference sequence). CDR3 DNA sequence: TGTGCCAGCAGCCAAGTCACAGGGTCAGAGACCCAGTACTTC. Its translation is CASSQVTGSETQYF.

The V call is TRBV20-1, the J call TRBJ2-5; a weak D match, TRBD1 (5 bases). V lost 6 bases and J 2 bases, leaving 16 bases between the germline ends. CDR3 length: 14 residues. The germline gives CDR1 DFQATT, CDR2 SNEGSKA (reference sequence). The CDR3: CSAYRAKGQETQYF. In nucleotides, the CDR3 is TGCAGTGCGTATCGGGCAAAGGGGCAAGAGACCCAGTACTTC.

V usage is TRBV25-1 and J usage is TRBJ2-3; maybe TRBD2 (6 bases). Germline lookup yields CDR1 MGHDK and CDR2 SYGVNS. Trimming shortened V by 5 bases and J by 6 bases, and 18 bases separated the two germline ends. The CDR3 runs to 15 residues. The CDR3 is CASSWRRARWDTQYF. Written as DNA, the CDR3 is TGTGCCAGCAGTTGGAGGAGGGCTCGGTGGGATACGCAGTATTTT.

This clonotype has a single count. The chain carries TRBV28 and TRBJ2-3; D is possibly TRBD2 (5 bases). The V end was cut by 8 bases, the J end by 4 bases, with 13 bases between. This CDR3 contains 13 residues. Germline values: CDR1 MDHEN, CDR2 SYDVKM. The CDR3 nucleotides read TGTGCCAGCCGGGCCTCCGGGGCAGATACGCAGTATTTT. Protein sequence: CASRASGADTQYF. The whole variable domain, filled in from reference TRBV28 and TRBJ2-3, reads DVKVTQSSRYLVKRTGEKVFLECVQDMDHENMFWYRQDPGLGLRLIYFSYDVKMKEKGDIPEGYSVSREKKERFSLILESASTNQTSMYLCASRASGADTQYFGPGTRLTVL.

The rearrangement links TRBV12-3 or TRBV12-4 to TRBJ2-5; 7 bases map to TRBD2. The CDR3 totals 14 residues. V was pared by 3 bases and J by 5 bases, with 6 bases of the junction left unmatched. CDR3 protein: CASSLRLARETQYF. In nucleotides, the CDR3 is TGTGCCAGCAGTTTGAGACTAGCACGGGAGACCCAGTACTTC.